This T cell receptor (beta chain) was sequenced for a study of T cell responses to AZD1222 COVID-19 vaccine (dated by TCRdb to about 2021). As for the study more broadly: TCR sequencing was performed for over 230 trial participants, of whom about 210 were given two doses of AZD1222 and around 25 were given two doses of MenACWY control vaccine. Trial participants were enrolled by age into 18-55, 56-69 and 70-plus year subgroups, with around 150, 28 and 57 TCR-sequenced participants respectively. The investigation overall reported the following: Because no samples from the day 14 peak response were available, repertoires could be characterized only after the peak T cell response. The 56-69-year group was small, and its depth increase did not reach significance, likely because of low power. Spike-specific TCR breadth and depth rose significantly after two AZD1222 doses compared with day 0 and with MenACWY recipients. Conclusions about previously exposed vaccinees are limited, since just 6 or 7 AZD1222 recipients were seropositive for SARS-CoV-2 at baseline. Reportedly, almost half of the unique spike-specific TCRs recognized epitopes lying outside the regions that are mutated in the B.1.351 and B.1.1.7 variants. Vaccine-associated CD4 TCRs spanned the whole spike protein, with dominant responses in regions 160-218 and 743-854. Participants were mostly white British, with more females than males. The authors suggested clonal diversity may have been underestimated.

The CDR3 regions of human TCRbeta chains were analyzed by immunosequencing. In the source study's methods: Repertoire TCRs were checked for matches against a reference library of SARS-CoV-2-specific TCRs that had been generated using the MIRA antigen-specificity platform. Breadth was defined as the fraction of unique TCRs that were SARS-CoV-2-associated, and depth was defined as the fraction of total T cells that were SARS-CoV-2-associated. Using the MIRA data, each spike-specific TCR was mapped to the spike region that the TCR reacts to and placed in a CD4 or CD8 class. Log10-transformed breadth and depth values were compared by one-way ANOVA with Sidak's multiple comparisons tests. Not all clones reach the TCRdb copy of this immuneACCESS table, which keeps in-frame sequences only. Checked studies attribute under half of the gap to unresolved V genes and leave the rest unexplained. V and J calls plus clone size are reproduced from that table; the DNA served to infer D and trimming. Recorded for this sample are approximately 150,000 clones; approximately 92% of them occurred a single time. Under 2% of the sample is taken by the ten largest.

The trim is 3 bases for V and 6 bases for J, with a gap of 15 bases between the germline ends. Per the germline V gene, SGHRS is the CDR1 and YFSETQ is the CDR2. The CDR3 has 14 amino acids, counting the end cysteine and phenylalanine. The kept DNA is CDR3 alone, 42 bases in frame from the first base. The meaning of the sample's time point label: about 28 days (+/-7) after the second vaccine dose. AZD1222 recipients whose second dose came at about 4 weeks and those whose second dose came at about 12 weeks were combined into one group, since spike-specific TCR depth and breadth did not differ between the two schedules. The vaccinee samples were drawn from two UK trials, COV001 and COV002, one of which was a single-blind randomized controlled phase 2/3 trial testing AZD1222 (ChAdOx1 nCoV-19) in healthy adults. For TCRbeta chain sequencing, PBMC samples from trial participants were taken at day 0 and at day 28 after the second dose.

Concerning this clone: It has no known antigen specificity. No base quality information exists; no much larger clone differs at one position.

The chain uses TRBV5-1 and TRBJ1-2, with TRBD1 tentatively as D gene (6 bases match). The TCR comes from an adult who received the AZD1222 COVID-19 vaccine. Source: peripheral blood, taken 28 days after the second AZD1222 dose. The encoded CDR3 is CASSSAGANDGYTF. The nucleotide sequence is TGCGCCAGCAGCTCGGCGGGGGCGAACGATGGCTACACCTTC.